These 20 T cell receptor beta chains share one sample of origin, sequenced in a study of vaccination and CD4 T cells after COVID-19. Treatment meaning: roughly ten-day PBMC culture with coronavirus spike peptide pools or control peptides (ViraFEST assay). CD4+ T cells that had been cultured provided DNA sequenced with the Oncomine TCR Beta short-read assay. TCRdb re-analysed the PCR reads in MiXCR, keeping a single row per CDR3 protein. The data contain roughly 13,000 distinct CDR3 sequences, roughly 61% of them singletons. Antigen specificity for these receptors is unknown. Sequenced sample: CD4+ T cells from blood, cultured in vitro. The receptor source for this set is a human donor who had recovered from COVID-19.

The chain is built from TRBV6-1 and TRBJ1-5; the D gene is possibly TRBD1 (6 bases). The CDR3 is 12 residues long. The V gene lost 7 bases and the J gene lost 4 bases, with 8 bases spanning the gap. Germline V gene sequence: CDR1 MNHNS, CDR2 SASEGT. In DNA form, the CDR3 reads TGTGCCAGCAAACAGGGTAATCAGCCCCAGCATTTT. It encodes CASKQGNQPQHF.

The sample holds one count of this clonotype. The chain uses TRBV19 and TRBJ2-1; D might be TRBD1 (6 bases). The germline V gene has CDR1 LNHDA and CDR2 SQIVND (reference sequence). CDR3 length equals 16 residues. V lost 3 bases and J 0 bases, leaving 12 bases between the germline ends. The CDR3 DNA reads TGTGCCAGTAGTATGGGGGCGGCCTACTCCTACAATGAGCAGTTCTTC. Encoded protein: CASSMGAAYSYNEQFF.

This clonotype has a handful of counts. This rearrangement joins TRBV6-1 to TRBJ2-7; TRBD1 matches at 7 bases. This CDR3 region has 13 residues. The V segment lost 6 bases and the J segment 3 bases; nucleotides outside the gene matches: 5. CDR1 is MNHNS and CDR2 is SASEGT in the germline V gene. Here the CDR3 DNA reads TGTGCCAGCAGCTTGGGACAGCTCTACGAGCAGTACTTC. Its translation is CASSLGQLYEQYF.

About this clonotype itself: A junction end diverges from the germline sequence, so it may reflect a read error. The chain joins TRBV7-2 to TRBJ2-5; no reliable D call. This CDR3 spans 13 amino acids. CDR1 SGHTA and CDR2 FQGNSA come from the germline V gene. The CDR3 reads CASSQAVSETQYF. The CDR3, as DNA: TGCGCCAGCAGCCAAGCCGTGAGTGAGACCCAGTACTTC.

The rearrangement joins TRBV12-3 or TRBV12-4 to TRBJ1-2, with a tentative D call TRBD1 (5 bases). The length of the CDR3 is 11 residues. Trimming pared 3 bases from V and 10 bases from J, leaving 9 bases between. The CDR3 DNA reads as TGTGCCAGCAGTTTGGGACTACACTACACCTTC. It translates to CASSLGLHYTF.

A remark on this clonotype: The junction does not match germline at one end; this may be a read error. This chain joins TRBV6-5 and TRBJ2-5; weak D call: TRBD1 (5 bases). The CDR3 covers 14 residues. In germline, CDR1 is MNHEY, CDR2 SVGAGI. The CDR3 DNA reads as TGTGCCAGCAGTTACTCCCAGGGCCAAGGGACCCAGTACTTC. This encodes CASSYSQGQGTQYF.

The chain uses TRBV7-9 and TRBJ2-7; D is perhaps TRBD1 (5 bases). The CDR3 has 16 residues. V was trimmed by 4 bases and J by 2 bases, leaving 18 bases between them. Germline V gives CDR1 SEHNR, CDR2 FQNEAQ (reference sequence). The CDR3 reads CASSSRQLIGPYEQYF. CDR3 nucleotide sequence: TGTGCCAGCAGCTCAAGACAGCTCATAGGGCCCTACGAGCAGTACTTC.

This chain links TRBV20-1 with TRBJ1-5; 10 nucleotides match TRBD1. The CDR3 is made up of 16 amino acids. Germline CDR1 DFQATT, CDR2 SNEGSKA (reference sequence). V lost 6 bases and J lost 3; bases outside the gene matches: 11. CDR3 sequence: CSAATPGQGLNQPQHF. CDR3 DNA sequence: TGCAGTGCGGCGACCCCGGGACAGGGGCTCAATCAGCCCCAGCATTTT.

A few counts support this clonotype. Here the CDR3 DNA reads TGCAGTGCTAGGACTAGCGGGAGAGCCTCCGACGAAATGAGAGCGTTCTTC. This codes for CSARTSGRASDEMRAFF. The chain uses TRBV20-1 and TRBJ2-1; 12 nucleotides line up with TRBD2. The length of the CDR3 is 17 residues. Germline assignment: CDR1 DFQATT and CDR2 SNEGSKA (reference sequence). J lost 15 bases, V lost 3 bases, and 21 bases had no gene match.

This clonotype was detected a few times. The chain is built from TRBV27 and TRBJ1-2; maybe TRBD1 (6 bases). The CDR3 contains 14 residues. Looked up from germline, CDR1 is MNHEY and CDR2 is SMNVEV (reference sequence). Trimming left V 5 bases short and J 7 bases short, with 17 bases between. The CDR3 region has the DNA TGTGCCAGCAGTCCTAGACAGGCCGGAGGTGGCTACACCTTC. It specifies CASSPRQAGGGYTF.

As DNA, the CDR3 is TGCAGTGCTAGTCTCGTGGGGGTGCACGAGCAGTACTTC. Its translation: CSASLVGVHEQYF. This chain connects TRBV20-1 to TRBJ2-7, with D possibly being TRBD1 or TRBD2 (5 bases each). Per the germline V gene, CDR1 is DFQATT and CDR2 is SNEGSKA (reference sequence). There are 13 residues in the CDR3. V lost 3 bases to trimming and J lost 5 bases, with 14 bases between them.

This chain joins TRBV7-2 and TRBJ1-5, with 7 nucleotides matching TRBD1. Trimming cost V 4 bases and J 4 bases; bases outside gene matches: 4. The length of the CDR3 is 14 residues. CDR1 and CDR2 (germline): SGHTA, FQGNSA. As DNA, the CDR3 is TGTGCCAGCAGCTCGACAGGGCGGAATCAGCCCCAGCATTTT. Translation gives CASSSTGRNQPQHF.

This clonotype has just a few counts. This chain uses TRBV20-1 with TRBJ2-1; 15 positions agree with TRBD2. After removal of 6 bases from V and 5 bases from J, the junction contained 8 bases not matched to a gene. Germline V gene data show CDR1 as DFQATT and CDR2 as SNEGSKA (reference sequence). CDR3 length equals 16 residues. The CDR3 DNA reads as TGCAGTGCCCGGACTAGCGGGAGGGTTCTAAACAATGAGCAGTTCTTC. This encodes CSARTSGRVLNNEQFF.

This chain joins TRBV2 and TRBJ2-1, with TRBD2 matching 8 bases. CDR1 and CDR2 (germline): SNHLY, FYNNEI. J was trimmed by 4 bases and V by 8 bases; bases with no gene match: 7. CDR3 length: 14 residues. The CDR3 coding sequence is TGTGCCAGCCGATATAGCGGGACATACAATGAGCAGTTCTTC. This encodes CASRYSGTYNEQFF. Filled out from reference TRBV2 and TRBJ2-1, the complete variable domain reads EPEVTQTPSHQVTQMGQEVILRCVPISNHLYFYWYRQILGQKVEFLVSFYNNEISEKSEIFDDQFSVERPDGSNFTLKIRSTKLEDSAMYFCASRYSGTYNEQFFGPGTRLTVL.

This clonotype was counted a single time. The chain uses TRBV10-3 and TRBJ1-2; D is possibly TRBD1 (6 bases). The V gene's germline CDR1 is ENHRY and CDR2 SYGVKD. The CDR3 has 17 residues. V was pared by 3 bases and J by 4 bases, with 21 bases between. CDR3: CAISDFRGGGAGYGYTF. CDR3 DNA: TGTGCCATCAGTGACTTTCGAGGGGGGGGCGCCGGCTATGGCTACACCTTC.

This clonotype was found a few times. The V gene is TRBV11-2, the J gene TRBJ2-5, with D possibly matching TRBD1 (6 bases). CDR3 length equals 14 residues. V shed 3 bases and J shed 5 bases, with 13 bases lying between them. Per the germline V gene, CDR1 is SGHAT and CDR2 is FQNNGV. DNA for the CDR3: TGTGCCAGCAGCTTCATCAGGGGCCGGGAGACCCAGTACTTC. This sequence encodes CASSFIRGRETQYF. Full variable domain (missing parts from reference TRBV11-2 and TRBJ2-5): EAGVAQSPRYKIIEKRQSVAFWCNPISGHATLYWYQQILGQGPKLLIQFQNNGVVDDSQLPKDRFSAERLKGVDSTLKIQPAKLEDSAVYLCASSFIRGRETQYFGPGTRLLVL.

The chain combines TRBV2 with TRBJ1-5; 7 bases match TRBD1. V gave up 7 bases and J gave up 3 bases; unmatched junction bases: 3. CDR1 is SNHLY and CDR2 is FYNNEI in the germline V gene. This CDR3 has 13 amino acids. The CDR3 spells CASKDRVNQPQHF. The CDR3 DNA follows: TGTGCCAGCAAAGACAGGGTCAATCAGCCCCAGCATTTT.

The rearrangement links TRBV7-2 to TRBJ1-1; the D is unclear. The germline CDR1 and CDR2 sequences are SGHTA and FQGNSA. V was shortened by 3 bases and J by 4 bases, with 27 bases between the two germline ends. The CDR3 consists of 19 residues. CDR3 region: CASSFVVCDGMGYRTEAFF. The CDR3 nucleotides read TGTGCCAGCAGCTTCGTTGTCTGTGACGGAATGGGGTACCGCACTGAAGCTTTCTTT.

The chain is built from TRBV20-1 and TRBJ2-6, with unresolved D. The CDR3 totals 13 residues. Trimming left V 5 bases short and J 0 bases short, with 5 bases between. The germline gives CDR1 DFQATT, CDR2 SNEGSKA (reference sequence). The CDR3 nucleotides are TGCAGTGCTGAATCCTCTGGGGCCAACGTCCTGACTTTC. The encoded protein is CSAESSGANVLTF.

The chain links TRBV11-2 to TRBJ1-1; D gene ambiguous. The CDR3 is 13 amino acids. V lost 0 bases to trimming and J lost 11 bases, with 13 bases between them. Germline assignment: CDR1 SGHAT and CDR2 FQNNGV. Here the CDR3 reads CASSLDSRVGAFF. DNA of the CDR3: TGTGCCAGCAGCTTAGATTCAAGGGTGGGCGCTTTCTTT.